This T cell receptor beta chain stems from a study of blood T cell repertoires in COVID-19. Sequenced by immunoSEQ multiplex PCR; TCRdb stores in-frame clones only, minus some. The table lists about 69,000 clones, roughly 85% of them singletons. CDR3 length: 16 residues. CDR1 SGHAT and CDR2 FQNNGV come from the germline V gene. V was pared by 5 bases and J by 4 bases, with 11 bases of the junction left unmatched. V usage is TRBV11-2 and J usage is TRBJ1-5; 7 bases are a match to TRBD1. Sequencing used peripheral blood. This sequence was found in a woman aged 80 or over with acute or convalescent COVID-19. The CDR3 DNA is TGTGCCAGCAGCCAGGACGGGAGGGGGCATAATCAGCCCCAGCATTTT. Translated, it gives CASSQDGRGHNQPQHF.